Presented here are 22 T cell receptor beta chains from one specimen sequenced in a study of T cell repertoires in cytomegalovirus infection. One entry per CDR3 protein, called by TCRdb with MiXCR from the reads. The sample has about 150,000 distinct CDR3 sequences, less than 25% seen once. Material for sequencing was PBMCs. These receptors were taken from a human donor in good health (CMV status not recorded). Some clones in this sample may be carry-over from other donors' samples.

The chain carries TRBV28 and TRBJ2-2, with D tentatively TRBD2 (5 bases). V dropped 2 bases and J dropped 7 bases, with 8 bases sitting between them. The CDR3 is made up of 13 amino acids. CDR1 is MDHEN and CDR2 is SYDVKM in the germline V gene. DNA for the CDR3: TGTGCCAGCAGTTTAGTCGGGATCGGGGAGCTGTTTTTT. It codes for CASSLVGIGELFF.

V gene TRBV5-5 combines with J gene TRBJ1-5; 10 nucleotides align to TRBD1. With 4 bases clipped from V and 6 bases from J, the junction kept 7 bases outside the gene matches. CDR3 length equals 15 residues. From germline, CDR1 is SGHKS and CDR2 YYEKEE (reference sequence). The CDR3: CASSGGTGAAQPQHF. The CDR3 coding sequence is TGTGCCAGCAGCGGCGGGACAGGGGCGGCTCAGCCCCAGCATTTT.

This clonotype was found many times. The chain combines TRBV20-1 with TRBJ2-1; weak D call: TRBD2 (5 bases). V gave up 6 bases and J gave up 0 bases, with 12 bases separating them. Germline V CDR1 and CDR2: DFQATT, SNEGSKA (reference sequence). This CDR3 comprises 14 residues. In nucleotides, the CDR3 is TGCAGTGCAAGGACTTTGAGCTCCTACAATGAGCAGTTCTTC. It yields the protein CSARTLSSYNEQFF.

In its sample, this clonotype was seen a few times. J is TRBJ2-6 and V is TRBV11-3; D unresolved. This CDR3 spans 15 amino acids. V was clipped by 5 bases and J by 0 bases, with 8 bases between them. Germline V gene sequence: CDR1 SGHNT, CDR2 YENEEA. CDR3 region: CASSQSGSGANVLTF. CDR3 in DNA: TGTGCCAGCAGCCAATCGGGCTCTGGGGCCAACGTCCTGACTTTC.

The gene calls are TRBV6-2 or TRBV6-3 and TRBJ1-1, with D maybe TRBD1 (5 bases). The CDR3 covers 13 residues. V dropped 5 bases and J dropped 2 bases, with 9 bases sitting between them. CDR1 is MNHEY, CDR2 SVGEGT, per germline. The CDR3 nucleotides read TGTGCCAGCAGTCGCCGGGACAACACTGAAGCTTTCTTT. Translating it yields CASSRRDNTEAFF.

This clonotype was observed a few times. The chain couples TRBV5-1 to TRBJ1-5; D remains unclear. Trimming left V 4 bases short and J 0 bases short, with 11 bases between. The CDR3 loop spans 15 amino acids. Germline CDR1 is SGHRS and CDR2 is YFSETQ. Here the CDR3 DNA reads TGCGCCAGCAGCCCCGACGGAAATAGCAATCAGCCCCAGCATTTT. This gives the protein CASSPDGNSNQPQHF.

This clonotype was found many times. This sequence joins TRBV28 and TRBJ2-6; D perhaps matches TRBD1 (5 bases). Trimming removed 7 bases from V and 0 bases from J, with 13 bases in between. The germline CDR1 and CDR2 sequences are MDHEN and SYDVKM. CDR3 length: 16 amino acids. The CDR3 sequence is CASMPGSLSGANVLTF. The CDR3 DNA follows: TGTGCCAGCATGCCAGGGTCCCTCTCTGGGGCCAACGTCCTGACTTTC.

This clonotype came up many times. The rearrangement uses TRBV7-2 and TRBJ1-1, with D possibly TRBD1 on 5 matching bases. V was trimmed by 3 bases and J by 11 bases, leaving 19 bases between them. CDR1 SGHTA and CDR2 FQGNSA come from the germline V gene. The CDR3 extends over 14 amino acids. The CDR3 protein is CASSLDTSRAGAFF. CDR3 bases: TGTGCCAGCAGCTTGGACACATCAAGGGCAGGGGCTTTCTTT.

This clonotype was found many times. CDR3 nucleotide sequence: TGTGCCAGCAGCCCAACAGGGGGGTCCAATCAGCCCCAGCATTTT. Translation gives CASSPTGGSNQPQHF. V gene TRBV7-2 combines with J gene TRBJ1-5; 8 nucleotides match TRBD1. The CDR3 is 15 amino acids. The V segment lost 5 bases and the J segment 3 bases; nucleotides outside the gene matches: 6. The germline gives CDR1 SGHTA, CDR2 FQGNSA.

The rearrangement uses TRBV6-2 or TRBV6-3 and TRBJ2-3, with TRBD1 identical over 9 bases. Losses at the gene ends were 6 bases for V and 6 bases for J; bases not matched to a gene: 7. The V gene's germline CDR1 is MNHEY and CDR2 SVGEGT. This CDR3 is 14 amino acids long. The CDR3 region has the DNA TGTGCCAGCAGCCAGGGACAGGGAAAGGATACGCAGTATTTT. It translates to CASSQGQGKDTQYF.

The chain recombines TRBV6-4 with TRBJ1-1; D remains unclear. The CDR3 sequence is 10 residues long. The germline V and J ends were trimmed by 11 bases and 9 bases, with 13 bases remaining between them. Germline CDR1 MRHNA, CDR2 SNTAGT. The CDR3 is CASTRDKAFF. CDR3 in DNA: TGTGCCTCTACTAGGGATAAAGCTTTCTTT.

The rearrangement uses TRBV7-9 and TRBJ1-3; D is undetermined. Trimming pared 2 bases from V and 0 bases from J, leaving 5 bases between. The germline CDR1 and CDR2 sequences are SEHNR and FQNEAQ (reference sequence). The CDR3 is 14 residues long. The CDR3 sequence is CASSLRGSGNTIYF. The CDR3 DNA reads TGTGCCAGCAGCTTACGTGGCTCTGGAAACACCATATATTTT.

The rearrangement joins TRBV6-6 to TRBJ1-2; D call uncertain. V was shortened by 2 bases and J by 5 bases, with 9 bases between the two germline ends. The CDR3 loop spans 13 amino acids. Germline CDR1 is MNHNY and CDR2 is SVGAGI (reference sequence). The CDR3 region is CASSYGAEYGYTF. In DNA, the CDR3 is TGTGCCAGCAGTTACGGCGCTGAGTATGGCTACACCTTC.

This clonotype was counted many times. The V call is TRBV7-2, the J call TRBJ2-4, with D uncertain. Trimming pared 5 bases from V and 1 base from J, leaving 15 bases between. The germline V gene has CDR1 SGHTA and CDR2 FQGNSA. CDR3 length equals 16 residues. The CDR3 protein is CASSPIPSGAKNIQYF. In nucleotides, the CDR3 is TGTGCCAGCAGCCCTATTCCGTCAGGCGCCAAAAACATTCAGTACTTC.

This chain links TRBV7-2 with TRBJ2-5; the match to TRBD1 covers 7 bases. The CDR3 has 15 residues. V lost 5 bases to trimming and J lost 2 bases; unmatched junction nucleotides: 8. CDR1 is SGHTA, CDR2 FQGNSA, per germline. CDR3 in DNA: TGTGCCAGCAGCGGACAGACAGGGCAACAAGAGACCCAGTACTTC. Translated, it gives CASSGQTGQQETQYF.

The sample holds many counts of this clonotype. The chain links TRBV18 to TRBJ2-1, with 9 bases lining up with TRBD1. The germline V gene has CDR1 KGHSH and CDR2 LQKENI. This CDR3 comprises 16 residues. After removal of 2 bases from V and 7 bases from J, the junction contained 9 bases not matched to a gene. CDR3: CASSPGGTGFGNEQFF. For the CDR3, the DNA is TGTGCCAGCTCACCAGGCGGGACAGGGTTTGGGAATGAGCAGTTCTTC.

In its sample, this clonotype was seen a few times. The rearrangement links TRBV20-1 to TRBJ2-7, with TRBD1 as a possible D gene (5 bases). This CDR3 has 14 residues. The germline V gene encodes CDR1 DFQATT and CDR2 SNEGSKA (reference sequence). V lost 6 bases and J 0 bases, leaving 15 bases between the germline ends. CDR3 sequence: CSARALAGSYEQYF. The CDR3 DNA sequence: TGCAGTGCCAGGGCGCTGGCAGGCTCCTACGAGCAGTACTTC.

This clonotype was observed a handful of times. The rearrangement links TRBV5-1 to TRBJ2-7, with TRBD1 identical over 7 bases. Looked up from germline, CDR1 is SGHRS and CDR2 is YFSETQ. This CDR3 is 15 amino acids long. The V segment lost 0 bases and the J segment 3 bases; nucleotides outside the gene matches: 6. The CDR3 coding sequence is TGCGCCAGCAGCTTGGTAAACGCAGGGGGCTACGAGCAGTACTTC. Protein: CASSLVNAGGYEQYF.

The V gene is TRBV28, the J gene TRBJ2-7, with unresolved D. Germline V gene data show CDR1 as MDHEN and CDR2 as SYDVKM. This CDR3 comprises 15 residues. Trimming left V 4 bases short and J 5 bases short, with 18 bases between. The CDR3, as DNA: TGTGCCAGCAGTTACTTCGGCGGTGAAGGAAACGAGCAGTACTTC. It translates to CASSYFGGEGNEQYF.

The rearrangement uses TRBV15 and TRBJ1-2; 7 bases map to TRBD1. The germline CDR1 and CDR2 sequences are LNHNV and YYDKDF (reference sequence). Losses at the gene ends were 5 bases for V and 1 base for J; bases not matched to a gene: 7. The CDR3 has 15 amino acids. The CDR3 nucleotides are TGTGCCACCAGCCCGAAGGACAGGAGTAACTATGGCTACACCTTC. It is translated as CATSPKDRSNYGYTF. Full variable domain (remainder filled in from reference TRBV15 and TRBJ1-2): DAMVIQNPRYQVTQFGKPVTLSCSQTLNHNVMYWYQQKSSQAPKLLFHYYDKDFNNEADTPDNFQSRRPNTSFCFLDIRSPGLGDTAMYLCATSPKDRSNYGYTFGSGTRLTVV.

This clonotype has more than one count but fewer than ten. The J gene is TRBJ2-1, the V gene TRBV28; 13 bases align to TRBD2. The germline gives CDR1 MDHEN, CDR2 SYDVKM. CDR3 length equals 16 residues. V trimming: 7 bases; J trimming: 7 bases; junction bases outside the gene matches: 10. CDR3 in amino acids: CASTKYGTSGENEQFF. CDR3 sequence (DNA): TGTGCCAGCACCAAATACGGGACTAGCGGGGAAAATGAGCAGTTCTTC.

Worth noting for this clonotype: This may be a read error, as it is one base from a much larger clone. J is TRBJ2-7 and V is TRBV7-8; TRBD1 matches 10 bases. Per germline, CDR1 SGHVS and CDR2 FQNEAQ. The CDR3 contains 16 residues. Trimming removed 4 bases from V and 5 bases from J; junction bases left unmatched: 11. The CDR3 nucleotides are TGTGCCAGCAGCTCGAGGGGATGGGGACAGGGGAACGAGCAGTACTTC. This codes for CASSSRGWGQGNEQYF.